These 28 T cell receptor beta chains were all obtained from the same sample, sequenced in a study of control samples from healthy donors and cancer patients (TCRdb year 2020). Library generation was performed with the immunoSEQ multiplex PCR assay. What TCRdb holds here is the immuneACCESS table cut down to in-frame rearrangements. Part of the clones is not present; checked against another copy, under half of the missing clones reflect an unresolved V gene, and the others are unexplained. Across this sample there are some 110,000 clones, with approximately 93% seen only once. Clones ranked in the top ten supply about 2.6% of the sample. Sequenced material: blood. The source is a man in his thirties or forties in good health.

The J gene is TRBJ1-1, the V gene TRBV12-3 or TRBV12-4; D unresolved. The length of the CDR3 is 13 residues. V was clipped by 4 bases and J by 11 bases, with 17 bases between them. CDR3 nucleotides: TGTGCCAGCAGTTCCTCGTTGGGAGGAGTGGCTTTCTTT. Amino acids: CASSSSLGGVAFF.

This chain connects TRBV28 to TRBJ1-2; 7 bases match TRBD1. CDR1 MDHEN and CDR2 SYDVKM come from the germline V gene. J gave up 4 bases and V 3 bases, and 5 bases lay outside the gene matches. This CDR3 is built from 14 residues. CDR3 DNA sequence: TGTGCCAGCAGTTTGCCAGACAGGGCCTATGGCTACACCTTC. Translating gives CASSLPDRAYGYTF.

The V call is TRBV19, the J call TRBJ2-4, with 7 bases that match TRBD2. Germline CDR1 LNHDA, CDR2 SQIVND (reference sequence). Losses at the gene ends were 3 bases for V and 8 bases for J; bases not matched to a gene: 7. CDR3 length: 14 amino acids. In nucleotides, the CDR3 is TGTGCCAGTAGTATCCCGGGGGGTCTGGACATTCAGTACTTC. This encodes CASSIPGGLDIQYF.

V and J are TRBV11-2 and TRBJ1-4; D call uncertain. V lost 1 base, J lost 8 bases, and 14 bases lay in between. The CDR3 has 15 residues. The germline gives CDR1 SGHAT, CDR2 FQNNGV. The CDR3 sequence: CASSLGARPSEKLFF. The CDR3 bases are TGTGCCAGCAGCTTAGGGGCCCGGCCTAGCGAAAAACTGTTTTTT.

This clone was found once. The sample contains more than one DNA sequence encoding this CDR3. The V gene is TRBV10-3, the J gene TRBJ1-2, with 7 positions matching TRBD1. With 6 bases clipped from V and 8 bases from J, the junction kept 9 bases outside the gene matches. CDR1 and CDR2 from the germline V gene are ENHRY and SYGVKD. The CDR3 totals 13 residues. CDR3 amino acids: CAISPDRVEGYTF. CDR3 in DNA: TGTGCCATCAGCCCAGACAGGGTGGAGGGCTACACCTTC.

The chain employs TRBV6-5 and TRBJ2-2; 7 bases are shared with TRBD1. The germline gives CDR1 MNHEY, CDR2 SVGAGI. The ends lost 9 bases at V and 6 bases at J; junction bases unmatched: 10. The CDR3 is 14 amino acids. CDR3 amino acids: CASSSTQGAGELFF. The CDR3 DNA sequence: TGTGCCAGTTCTTCCACCCAGGGGGCCGGGGAGCTGTTTTTT.

This chain's CDR3 is CASSPGSNTEAFF. Written as DNA, the CDR3 is TGTGCCAGCAGTCCAGGGTCGAACACTGAAGCTTTCTTT. This chain uses TRBV7-9 with TRBJ1-1, with a weak D call TRBD1 (5 bases). V lost 6 bases and J lost 1, with 9 bases in between. The CDR3 loop spans 13 amino acids. CDR1 and CDR2 (germline): SEHNR, FQNEAQ (reference sequence).

The J gene is TRBJ1-5, the V gene TRBV6-8; D not certain. Trimming removed 2 bases from V and 6 bases from J, with 17 bases in between. The CDR3 is 16 residues long. Looked up from germline, CDR1 is MNHGY and CDR2 is SAAAGT. CDR3 protein: CASSYPSKGSSQPQHF. CDR3 coding DNA: TGTGCCAGCAGTTACCCCTCGAAAGGGTCGAGTCAGCCCCAGCATTTT.

The chain employs TRBV5-1 and TRBJ2-2; TRBD1 might be the D (5 bases). CDR1 and CDR2 (germline): SGHRS, YFSETQ. Trimming stripped 2 bases from V and 1 base from J, with 6 bases between. The length of the CDR3 is 14 residues. CDR3 in DNA: TGCGCCAGCAGCTTTCAGGGGAACACCGGGGAGCTGTTTTTT. Translation gives CASSFQGNTGELFF.

The rearrangement links TRBV21-1 to TRBJ1-4. TRBV21-1 is reported as a pseudogene. CDR3 length: 18 amino acids. CDR3 amino acids: CASSKGGRDGATNEKLFF. CDR3 sequence (DNA): TGTGCCAGCAGCAAAGGGGGGAGGGACGGTGCAACTAATGAAAAACTGTTTTTT.

This chain links TRBV4-2 with TRBJ2-1; 7 bases line up with TRBD1. Trimming cost V 5 bases and J 9 bases; bases outside gene matches: 13. Per the germline V gene, CDR1 is LGHNA and CDR2 is YNFKEQ. This CDR3 region has 15 residues. CDR3 coding DNA: TGTGCCAGCAGCAAAACTGAAGACAGGGTCCTTGAGCAGTTCTTC. It translates to CASSKTEDRVLEQFF.

The gene calls are TRBV19 and TRBJ1-1; possible D gene TRBD1, 6 bases. The V gene's germline CDR1 is LNHDA and CDR2 SQIVND (reference sequence). V was shortened by 3 bases and J by 1 base, with 9 bases between the two germline ends. The CDR3 is made up of 14 amino acids. Written as DNA, the CDR3 is TGTGCCAGTAGTATCCAGGGGCGGAACACTGAAGCTTTCTTT. Its protein is CASSIQGRNTEAFF.

The gene calls are TRBV18 and TRBJ2-3, with D perhaps matching TRBD2 (5 bases). This CDR3 is built from 14 residues. V lost 4 bases and J 5 bases, leaving 13 bases between the germline ends. In germline, CDR1 is KGHSH, CDR2 LQKENI. CDR3 bases: TGTGCCAGCTCACGGGAGAGAACGAGAGATACGCAGTATTTT. Protein: CASSRERTRDTQYF.

The chain links TRBV11-2 to TRBJ2-7, with TRBD1 matching 9 bases. Germline CDR1 SGHAT, CDR2 FQNNGV. This CDR3 is built from 15 residues. V was pared by 1 base and J by 2 bases, with 3 bases of the junction left unmatched. This chain's CDR3 is CASSLGTGVPYEQYV. The CDR3 nucleotides read TGTGCCAGCAGCTTAGGGACAGGGGTCCCCTACGAGCAGTACGTC.

This chain joins TRBV5-6 and TRBJ2-3; 14 nucleotides align to TRBD2. The germline CDR1 and CDR2 sequences are SGHDT and YYEEEE. This CDR3 contains 17 residues. The V segment lost 3 bases and the J segment 5 bases; nucleotides outside the gene matches: 8. Written as DNA, the CDR3 is TGTGCCAGCAGCTGGGGCGGACTAGCGGGGGGTCTAGATACGCAGTATTTT. It codes for CASSWGGLAGGLDTQYF.

The rearrangement joins TRBV5-4 to TRBJ1-1; D might be TRBD1 (6 bases). The CDR3 runs to 14 residues. V lost 4 bases and J lost 10, with 20 bases in between. Germline V gene lookup returns CDR1 SGHNT and CDR2 YYREEE (reference sequence). The CDR3 coding sequence is TGTGCCAGCAGCCCTAGGACAGCCGAGGACAGAGCTTTCTTT. Its translation is CASSPRTAEDRAFF. Complete variable domain (other parts from reference TRBV5-4 and TRBJ1-1): ETGVTQSPTHLIKTRGQQVTLRCSSQSGHNTVSWYQQALGQGPQFIFQYYREEENGRGNFPPRFSGLQFPNYSSELNVNALELDDSALYLCASSPRTAEDRAFFGQGTRLTVV.

V is TRBV6-5 and J is TRBJ1-5; TRBD1 might be the D (5 bases). Germline CDR1 is MNHEY and CDR2 is SVGAGI. The V end was cut by 6 bases, the J end by 3 bases, with 12 bases between. This CDR3 region has 14 residues. CDR3 nucleotide sequence: TGTGCCAGCAGGAGCAGGGAATACAATCAGCCCCAGCATTTT. It encodes CASRSREYNQPQHF.

This clone came up once. V usage is TRBV12-5 and J usage is TRBJ2-1; no clear D gene. CDR1 LGHNT and CDR2 FRNRAP come from the germline V gene. With 4 bases removed from V and 5 bases from J, the gap between germline ends came to 3 bases. The CDR3 totals 11 residues. CDR3 protein: CASGSNNEQFF. The CDR3 nucleotides read TGTGCTAGTGGTTCCAACAATGAGCAGTTCTTC.

The chain joins TRBV9 to TRBJ2-1; D gene uncertain. Germline V gene lookup returns CDR1 SGDLS and CDR2 YYNGEE. The CDR3 is 14 residues long. V was shortened by 1 base and J by 8 bases, with 13 bases between the two germline ends. The CDR3 sequence: CASSVNVVSDEQFF. CDR3 coding DNA: TGTGCCAGCAGCGTAAACGTGGTCTCCGATGAGCAGTTCTTC.

This clone was seen a handful of times. This CDR3 is also generated by other DNA sequences in the sample. This chain links TRBV5-1 with TRBJ1-2; TRBD1 might be the D (6 bases). Trimming took off 0 bases at V and 6 bases at J, with 6 bases between the two ends. CDR1 SGHRS and CDR2 YFSETQ come from the germline V gene. The CDR3 is 12 residues long. CDR3 coding DNA: TGCGCCAGCAGCTTGGCAGGGGATGGCTACACCTTC. Translating it yields CASSLAGDGYTF. Looking up the rest from reference TRBV5-1 and TRBJ1-2 gives the full variable domain: KAGVTQTPRYLIKTRGQQVTLSCSPISGHRSVSWYQQTPGQGLQFLFEYFSETQRNKGNFPGRFSGRQFSNSRSEMNVSTLELGDSALYLCASSLAGDGYTFGSGTRLTVV.

The chain couples TRBV5-1 to TRBJ1-1; D call uncertain. Deletions cut 5 bases from V and 1 base from J, with 9 bases between. The CDR3 covers 13 residues. Germline V CDR1 and CDR2: SGHRS, YFSETQ. The CDR3 region is CASRKDENTEAFF. The DNA for the CDR3 is TGCGCCAGCAGGAAAGACGAGAACACTGAAGCTTTCTTT.

The chain links TRBV7-9 to TRBJ2-3; 8 nucleotides match TRBD1. The J segment lost 0 bases and the V segment lost 4 bases, leaving 6 bases of the junction unmatched. Germline lookup yields CDR1 SEHNR and CDR2 FQNEAQ (reference sequence). This CDR3 region has 16 residues. CDR3 sequence reads: CASSSRDRRSTDTQYF. The CDR3 DNA follows: TGTGCCAGCAGCTCCCGGGACAGGAGAAGCACAGATACGCAGTATTTT.

The chain couples TRBV24-1 to TRBJ2-3; D gene uncertain. The CDR3 length is 14 residues. The ends were cut back, 5 bases at V and 2 bases at J, with 10 bases in the middle. Germline CDR1 KGHDR, CDR2 SFDVKD. Written as DNA, the CDR3 is TGTGCCACCAGTGGGCAGCTTATCACAGATACGCAGTATTTT. Translation gives CATSGQLITDTQYF.

J is TRBJ2-6 and V is TRBV29-1; no firm D call. V lost 4 bases and J lost 1, with 14 bases in between. The CDR3 loop spans 16 amino acids. CDR1 and CDR2 from the germline V gene are SQVTM and ANQGSEA. The chain's CDR3 is CSVVRTEPSGANVLTF. CDR3 DNA sequence: TGCAGCGTTGTCAGGACGGAACCTTCTGGGGCCAACGTCCTGACTTTC.

The chain employs TRBV6-1 and TRBJ1-2; D is ambiguous. The V end was cut by 2 bases, the J end by 8 bases, with 9 bases between. This CDR3 spans 12 amino acids. From germline, CDR1 is MNHNS and CDR2 SASEGT. CDR3 region: CASSESWYGYTF. The CDR3 region has the DNA TGTGCCAGCAGTGAATCATGGTACGGCTACACCTTC.

V is TRBV7-3 and J is TRBJ2-3, with 9 bases lining up with TRBD2. Germline trimming cut 6 bases from V and 1 base from J; bases unmatched to any gene: 2. This CDR3 contains 14 residues. Germline V gene sequence: CDR1 SGHTA, CDR2 FQGTGA. This chain's CDR3 is CASSRGGGTDTQYF. CDR3 DNA sequence: TGTGCCAGCAGTCGCGGGGGGGGCACAGATACGCAGTATTTT.

This sequence joins TRBV30 and TRBJ1-2; tentative D call: TRBD1 (5 bases). The CDR3 runs to 13 residues. The germline V gene encodes CDR1 GTSNPN and CDR2 SVGIG (reference sequence). The V end lost 4 bases, the J end lost 2 bases, and 11 bases lay between the germline ends. The chain's CDR3 is CAWTWGVNYGYTF. In DNA form, the CDR3 reads TGTGCCTGGACGTGGGGGGTGAACTATGGCTACACCTTC.

This clone is a singleton in its sample. V and J are TRBV27 and TRBJ2-1; D ambiguous. The CDR3 has 11 amino acids. CDR1 is MNHEY and CDR2 is SMNVEV in the germline V gene (reference sequence). The V end lost 5 bases, the J end lost 4 bases, and 3 bases lay between the germline ends. CDR3 in DNA: TGTGCCAGCAGTGATTACAATGAGCAGTTCTTC. Its protein is CASSDYNEQFF.